The entry that follows covers one T cell receptor (beta chain) sequence. Antigen unknown. Generated by immunoSEQ multiplex PCR, the TCRdb table keeps only in-frame clones and is missing some. The sample yields under 400,000 clones, more than 75% seen once. Treatment noted: some 20 received Ad26.COV2.S at low or high dose, single or two shots; about 5 received placebo; per-sample allocation not given. The samples were gathered on day 63 after the first injection of vaccine or placebo. The vaccine delivered Wuhan-strain SARS-CoV-2 spike through an Ad26 vector. The sample comes from a study of Ad26.COV2.S vaccination and SARS-CoV-2 variants. Whole-study context: By the intramuscular route, Ad26.COV2.S was given once, or twice 56 days apart. Points from the study as a whole: Researchers cautioned that TCR breadth and depth analyses may have underestimated total T cell responses. Recipients of either vaccine or placebo displayed similar breadth of non-spike TCRs.

The sequencing here drew on peripheral blood, taken in a trial of Ad26.COV2.S vaccine versus placebo. This TCR came from a person between 18 and 60 years old who received the Ad26.COV2.S COVID-19 vaccine or a placebo.

CDR3 in DNA: TGTGCCAGCAGTTACGGCCCCAGGGCCGAAAAACTGTTTTTT. Protein sequence: CASSYGPRAEKLFF. The chain combines TRBV6-6 with TRBJ1-4; perhaps TRBD1 as D (5 bases). V lost 2 bases to trimming and J lost 8 bases, with 12 bases between them. Germline V lookup: CDR1 MNHNY, CDR2 SVGAGI (reference sequence). This CDR3 comprises 14 residues.